This TCR beta chain was captured by sequencing in a study of blood T cell repertoires in COVID-19. As for the study in general: Samples taken during acute and convalescent COVID-19 were collected in the United States, Italy and Spain. In each case, the material was cDNA or gDNA derived from T cells, B-cell-depleted T cells, or PBMCs.

Only a few counts were recorded for this clone. This CDR3 has 14 residues. The germline V gene encodes CDR1 SEHNR and CDR2 FQNEAQ (reference sequence). Trimming removed 5 bases from V and 1 base from J, with 11 bases in between. Original analysis: Quantification of nucleated cells was approximated via reference gene primer amplification. Only in-frame clones appear in the TCRdb table, and some are missing; sequencing was by immunoSEQ multiplex PCR. V, J and clone size are taken as reported in that table, and D and trimming were inferred from the DNA itself. The sample has 95,000 to 110,000 clones, over 75% seen once; the top ten hold 10% to 15%.

V is TRBV7-9 and J is TRBJ1-1; D is unresolved. The sample was peripheral blood. The source is a human donor in a cohort sampled during active or convalescent COVID-19. CDR3 amino acids: CASSHFRKNTEAFF. The CDR3 DNA reads as TGTGCCAGCAGCCATTTCAGGAAGAACACTGAAGCTTTCTTT. Together with reference TRBV7-9 and TRBJ1-1, the CDR3 gives the full variable domain: DTGVSQNPRHKITKRGQNVTFRCDPISEHNRLYWYRQTLGQGPEFLTYFQNEAQLEKSRLLSDRFSAERPKGSFSTLEIQRTEQGDSAMYLCASSHFRKNTEAFFGQGTRLTVV.